The 19 T cell receptor beta chains below come from one sample, sequenced in a study of beta chain features in type 1 diabetes. Study conclusions and caveats: All four CD4+ subsets from Type 1 diabetes patients carried moderately but significantly shorter TCRB CDR3s.

These receptors lack a known antigen. TCRB transcripts that were expressed got sequenced, as all of the isolated RNA had been reverse transcribed. Only in-frame clones appear in the TCRdb table, and some are missing; sequencing was by immunoSEQ multiplex PCR. Of hundreds of thousands of clones listed, around an eighth were seen once; the top ten hold approximately 0.043%. Sequencing was performed on naive CD4+ T cells from blood. All receptors derive from a man younger than 35 with type 1 diabetes.

This clone was seen only a few times. The chain has TRBV7-2 and TRBJ2-5; 9 positions agree with TRBD2. The germline gives CDR1 SGHTA, CDR2 FQGNSA. CDR3 length equals 15 residues. V dropped 5 bases and J dropped 5; count of bases not matched to a gene: 9. CDR3 loop: CASSGLAGLGETQYF. CDR3 coding DNA: TGTGCCAGCAGCGGTCTAGCGGGGCTCGGGGAGACCCAGTACTTC.

The V gene is TRBV30, the J gene TRBJ1-4; D is perhaps TRBD1 (6 bases). The CDR3 is made up of 14 amino acids. The germline V and J ends were trimmed by 4 bases and 4 bases, with 13 bases remaining between them. Germline V gene data show CDR1 as GTSNPN and CDR2 as SVGIG (reference sequence). The DNA for the CDR3 is TGTGCCTGGAACCTACAGGGATTTAATGAAAAACTGTTTTTT. Amino acid sequence: CAWNLQGFNEKLFF.

This clone appeared a few times. The CDR3 loop is CASSLGTGHGYTF. The CDR3 coding sequence is TGTGCCAGCAGCCTCGGGACAGGGCATGGCTACACCTTC. This sequence joins TRBV6-5 and TRBJ1-2; 9 bases fit TRBD1. The CDR3 totals 13 residues. With 6 bases clipped from V and 6 bases from J, the junction kept 5 bases outside the gene matches. CDR1 and CDR2 from the germline V gene are MNHEY and SVGAGI.

The chain recombines TRBV5-6 with TRBJ2-1; D is undetermined. The CDR3 has 15 residues. Germline loops: CDR1 SGHDT, CDR2 YYEEEE. V dropped 1 base and J dropped 1 base, with 9 bases sitting between them. Here the CDR3 reads CASSLRGGSYNEQFF. The CDR3 nucleotides are TGTGCCAGCAGCTTGCGCGGTGGGTCCTACAATGAGCAGTTCTTC. Combining the CDR3 with reference TRBV5-6 and TRBJ2-1 gives the whole variable domain DAGVTQSPTHLIKTRGQQVTLRCSPKSGHDTVSWYQQALGQGPQFIFQYYEEEERQRGNFPDRFSGHQFPNYSSELNVNALLLGDSALYLCASSLRGGSYNEQFFGPGTRLTVL.

V and J are TRBV4-3 and TRBJ2-1; D possibly corresponds to TRBD2 (6 bases). This CDR3 contains 13 residues. The V end was cut by 1 base, the J end by 10 bases, with 11 bases between. Per germline, CDR1 LGHNA and CDR2 YSLEER. The CDR3 DNA sequence: TGCGCCAGCAGCCAAGTCGGGCTAGCGGAGCAGTTCTTC. This sequence encodes CASSQVGLAEQFF.

This clone came up a few times. The genes are TRBV11-2 and TRBJ1-6; TRBD1 agrees at 9 bases. In germline, CDR1 is SGHAT, CDR2 FQNNGV. Trimming removed 8 bases from V and 6 bases from J; junction bases left unmatched: 11. This CDR3 comprises 16 residues. The DNA of the CDR3 is TGTGCCAGCGCCCCTCGCGGGACAGGGAGTAATTCACCCCTCCACTTT. Translating gives CASAPRGTGSNSPLHF.

In this sample, this clone turned up a few times. This chain connects TRBV27 to TRBJ2-7; D is perhaps TRBD1 (5 bases). V lost 5 bases and J 4 bases, leaving 18 bases between the germline ends. Germline assignment: CDR1 MNHEY and CDR2 SMNVEV (reference sequence). The CDR3 runs 15 residues. This CDR3 reads CASSPIIGRGYEQYF. Here the CDR3 DNA reads TGTGCCAGCAGTCCTATTATCGGAAGGGGTTACGAGCAGTACTTC.

The table lists this clone with a few counts. The chain uses TRBV7-2 and TRBJ1-2; D gene ambiguous. Germline V gene lookup returns CDR1 SGHTA and CDR2 FQGNSA. V was cut by 6 bases and J by 3 bases, with 17 bases left in between. CDR3 length: 15 residues. The CDR3: CASSSLFWGDYGYTF. The CDR3 bases are TGTGCCAGCAGTTCCCTCTTTTGGGGAGACTATGGCTACACCTTC.

This clone was detected a few times. This rearrangement joins TRBV6-1 to TRBJ2-3; 8 bases fit TRBD1. This CDR3 spans 15 amino acids. Germline-derived CDR1 and CDR2 are MNHNS and SASEGT. With V trimmed by 2 bases and J by 2 bases, 3 bases remained unmatched. The CDR3 DNA is TGTGCCAGCAGTGAACGACAGGGGACCACAGATACGCAGTATTTT. Its protein is CASSERQGTTDTQYF.

This chain links TRBV11-2 with TRBJ1-2, with 7 bases fitting TRBD1. This CDR3 comprises 15 residues. V gave up 2 bases and J gave up 0 bases; unmatched junction bases: 3. In germline, CDR1 is SGHAT, CDR2 FQNNGV. CDR3 residues: CASSLTTGPNYGYTF. The CDR3 nucleotides read TGTGCCAGCAGCTTAACGACAGGGCCTAACTATGGCTACACCTTC.

The sample holds a few counts of this clone. V usage is TRBV11-2 and J usage is TRBJ2-7; D remains unclear. The CDR3 sequence is 14 residues long. The germline V gene encodes CDR1 SGHAT and CDR2 FQNNGV. V dropped 1 base and J dropped 2 bases, with 9 bases sitting between them. CDR3 amino acids: CASSLVNGAYEQYF. The CDR3 bases are TGTGCCAGCAGCTTAGTCAACGGAGCCTACGAGCAGTACTTC.

Comment on this clone: Different DNA sequences within this sample yield the same CDR3. The J gene is TRBJ2-7, the V gene TRBV6-5; 9 nucleotides agree with TRBD1. The CDR3 is 14 amino acids. Germline CDR1 reads MNHEY; CDR2 reads SVGAGI. Trimming took 5 bases from V and 4 from J; bases not matched to a gene: 6. The CDR3 nucleotides read TGTGCCAGCAGTCCCGGGACAGGGTCATACGAGCAGTACTTC. It specifies CASSPGTGSYEQYF.

The chain carries TRBV28 and TRBJ2-7; the D is unclear. V was trimmed by 6 bases and J by 5 bases, leaving 20 bases between them. Germline lookup yields CDR1 MDHEN and CDR2 SYDVKM. CDR3 length: 15 residues. CDR3 DNA: TGTGCCAGCAGCGGGTCGAGGCTGAAGTCGGACGAGCAGTACTTC. This translates into CASSGSRLKSDEQYF.

This clone was observed a handful of times. V gene TRBV7-2 combines with J gene TRBJ2-1, with D possibly being TRBD2 (7 bases). CDR3 length: 15 residues. Germline-derived CDR1 and CDR2 are SGHTA and FQGNSA. With 5 bases removed from V and 3 bases from J, the gap between germline ends came to 14 bases. CDR3 nucleotides: TGTGCCAGCAGCCTGGGGGGGGCCGTCTACAATGAGCAGTTCTTC. Protein: CASSLGGAVYNEQFF.

This chain links TRBV18 with TRBJ1-2; TRBD1 matches at 7 bases. CDR3 size: 16 residues. Germline CDR1 is KGHSH and CDR2 is LQKENI. V shed 8 bases and J 0 bases; nucleotides not matched to a gene: 12. The DNA of the CDR3 is TGTGCCAGCCAACGCGTCGGGACAGCGGCTAACTATGGCTACACCTTC. It encodes CASQRVGTAANYGYTF.

The sample holds a few counts of this clone. The rearrangement uses TRBV2 and TRBJ1-4; possible D gene TRBD1, 6 bases. Germline V CDR1 and CDR2: SNHLY, FYNNEI. With 6 bases removed from V and 0 bases from J, the gap between germline ends came to 8 bases. The CDR3 runs to 14 residues. In DNA, the CDR3 is TGTGCCAGCAGAAGACAGGCAACTAATGAAAAACTGTTTTTT. It is translated as CASRRQATNEKLFF.

In this sample, this clone turned up a few times. The V gene is TRBV29-1, the J gene TRBJ1-1; D is possibly TRBD1 (6 bases). The germline V gene has CDR1 SQVTM and CDR2 ANQGSEA. The CDR3 covers 13 residues. With 4 bases removed from V and 6 bases from J, the gap between germline ends came to 15 bases. The CDR3 DNA reads as TGCAGCGTTGTGGGGGGCTTGGTCGCTGAAGCTTTCTTT. It translates to CSVVGGLVAEAFF.

This clone was counted only a few times. This chain uses TRBV11-2 with TRBJ2-5; 7 positions match TRBD2. CDR1 is SGHAT and CDR2 is FQNNGV in the germline V gene. This CDR3 contains 14 residues. Unmatched junction bases numbered 4, after V lost 3 bases and J lost 3 bases. The CDR3 region is CASSFQGGKETQYF. In nucleotides, the CDR3 is TGTGCCAGCAGCTTTCAGGGAGGGAAAGAGACCCAGTACTTC.

The rearrangement joins TRBV13 to TRBJ1-3; TRBD1 is a possible D gene (5 bases). The CDR3 extends over 17 amino acids. V was shortened by 4 bases and J by 2 bases, with 18 bases between the two germline ends. CDR1 and CDR2 from the germline V gene are PRHDT and FYEKMQ (reference sequence). The CDR3 spells CASSSRRGAGTGNTIYF. The CDR3 nucleotides read TGTGCCAGCAGCTCTAGAAGGGGTGCAGGGACTGGAAACACCATATATTTT.